These T cell receptor beta chains were read from a single sample in a study of blood T cell repertoires in COVID-19. Sequencing used immunoSEQ multiplex PCR; TCRdb keeps in-frame clones, though not all of them. This table has some 210,000 clones, around 90% appearing once. Sequenced: peripheral blood. The receptors shown here come from a man aged 55 to 70 who had recovered from COVID-19. Each CDR3 is given with its conserved first and last residue. D genes are given only for firm matches. Clone size is stated in some rows and not others, as once, few, many or a class when expanded.

J gene | clone size | CDR3 length | V gene | D gene | CDR3 DNA | CDR3 protein
TRBJ1-2 | NA | 13 | TRBV5-4 | TRBD1 | TGTGCCAGCAGCCGGGGACAGACCTATGGCTACACCTTC | CASSRGQTYGYTF
TRBJ2-5 | NA | 16 | TRBV11-1 | TRBD1 | TGTGCCAGCAGCTCCCACAGGGGTTTTGAGCAAGAGACCCAGTACTTC | CASSSHRGFEQETQYF
TRBJ2-3 | NA | 12 | TRBV19 | NA | TGTGCCAGTAGTCCATCAGCAGATACGCAGTATTTT | CASSPSADTQYF
TRBJ2-1 | NA | 15 | TRBV11-2 | TRBD1 | TGTGCCAGCAGCTTCGGAGGGACAGGTAGGCATGAGCAGTTCTTC | CASSFGGTGRHEQFF
TRBJ2-3 | NA | 14 | TRBV6-4 | NA | TGTGCCAGCAGTGACTCGGGCAGGACAGATACGCAGTATTTT | CASSDSGRTDTQYF
TRBJ2-7 | NA | 15 | TRBV11-1 | TRBD2 | TGTGCCAGCAGCTCAGGACTAGCGGCCTCCTACGAGCAGTACTTC | CASSSGLAASYEQYF
TRBJ2-7 | NA | 15 | TRBV23-1 | NA | TGCGCCAGCAGTCAATCGGGCAGGGAATGGGTCGAGCAGTACTTC | CASSQSGREWVEQYF
TRBJ2-3 | once | 15 | TRBV5-1 | TRBD2 | TGCGCCAGCAGATTTAGCGGGGGGGCGACAGATACGCAGTATTTT | CASRFSGGATDTQYF
TRBJ1-5 | NA | 15 | TRBV9 | NA | TGTGCCAGCAGCGTAGCGGGTGATAGCAATCAGCCCCAGCATTTT | CASSVAGDSNQPQHF
TRBJ1-4 | once | 17 | TRBV9 | TRBD1 | TGTGCCAGCAGCCAGGGGGCCAGTCTGGCAACTAATGAAAAACTGTTTTTT | CASSQGASLATNEKLFF
TRBJ2-7 | NA | 12 | TRBV5-1 | NA | TGCGCCAGCAGCTCAGCAGGGGACGAGCAGTACTTC | CASSSAGDEQYF
TRBJ2-1 | NA | 15 | TRBV24-1 | NA | TGTGCCACCAGTGATTCACAGGGACCATACAATGAGCAGTTCTTC | CATSDSQGPYNEQFF
TRBJ2-7 | NA | 13 | TRBV27 | TRBD1 | TGTGCCAGCCGACGGGACAGGCACTACGAGCAGTACTTC | CASRRDRHYEQYF
TRBJ2-5 | NA | 14 | TRBV5-1 | NA | TGCGCCAGCAGGATGGCCCCCGACTGGGAGACCCAGTACTTC | CASRMAPDWETQYF
TRBJ2-7 | NA | 16 | TRBV4-2 | TRBD1 | TGTGCCAGCAGCCAACTTGAACAGGGACAGGACTACGAGCAGTACTTC | CASSQLEQGQDYEQYF
TRBJ2-7 | NA | 15 | TRBV5-1 | NA | TGCGCCAGCAACGCCGGGACCCACGCCGGGGGAGAGCAGTACTTC | CASNAGTHAGGEQYF
TRBJ1-1 | NA | 14 | TRBV7-9 | TRBD1 | TGTGCCAGCAGCTTGGGACAGGGGGCCACTGAAGCTTTCTTT | CASSLGQGATEAFF
TRBJ2-1 | NA | 12 | TRBV7-8 | NA | TGTGCCAGCAGCCAGGGGAGGAATGAGCAGTTCTTC | CASSQGRNEQFF
TRBJ2-2 | NA | 18 | TRBV7-2 | TRBD2 | TGTGCCAGCAGCTTAAACCCCCCACTAGCGGGAGTAACCGGGGAGCTGTTTTTT | CASSLNPPLAGVTGELFF
TRBJ2-6 | NA | 16 | TRBV25-1 | TRBD1 | TGTGCCAGCAGTACAGGGGCTCTCTCTGGGGCCAACGTCCTGACTTTC | CASSTGALSGANVLTF
TRBJ2-1 | NA | 15 | TRBV7-3 | TRBD1 | TGTGCCAGCAGCCTAGGACAGGGGTCAAACAATGAGCAGTTCTTC | CASSLGQGSNNEQFF
TRBJ2-7 | NA | 16 | TRBV20-1 | NA | TGCAGTGCTAGTGAACAGAGGACTGTTAGCTCCTACGAGCAGTACTTC | CSASEQRTVSSYEQYF